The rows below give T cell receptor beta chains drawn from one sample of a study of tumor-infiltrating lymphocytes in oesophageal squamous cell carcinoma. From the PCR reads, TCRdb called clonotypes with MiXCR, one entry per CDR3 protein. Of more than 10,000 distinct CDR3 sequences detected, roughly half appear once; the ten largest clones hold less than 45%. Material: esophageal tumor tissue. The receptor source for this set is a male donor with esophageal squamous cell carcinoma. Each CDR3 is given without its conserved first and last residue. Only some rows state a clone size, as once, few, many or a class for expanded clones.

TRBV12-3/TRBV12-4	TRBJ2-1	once	ASSYGGTGVGPNEQF
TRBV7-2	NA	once	ASSRDLAAYEQY
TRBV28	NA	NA	ASRGNTNYGYT
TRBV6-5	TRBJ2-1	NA	ASSSRGTGRLDEQF
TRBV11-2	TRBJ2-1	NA	ASSFTPSSGNYNEQF
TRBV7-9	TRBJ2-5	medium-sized	ASSLRLAGQETQY
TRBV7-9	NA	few	ASSSAGNYNEQF
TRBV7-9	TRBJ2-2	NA	ASSLLGGETGELF
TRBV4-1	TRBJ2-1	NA	ASSQDAGLAGVRQF
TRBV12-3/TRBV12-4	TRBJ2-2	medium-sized	ASSPAGVTGELF
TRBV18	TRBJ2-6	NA	ASSPPGASGANVLT
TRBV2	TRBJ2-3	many	ASRQGDTQY
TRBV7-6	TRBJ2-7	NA	ASSLEGKRERNTGELY
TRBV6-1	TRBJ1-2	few	ASKEGGGLIYGYT
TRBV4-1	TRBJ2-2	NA	ASSQGRVSSLNTGELF
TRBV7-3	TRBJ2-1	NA	ASSLGSSGGHNEQF
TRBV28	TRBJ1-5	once	ASGRGGNQPQH
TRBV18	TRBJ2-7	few	ASLETGASYEQY
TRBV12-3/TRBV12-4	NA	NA	ASSLIGYEQY
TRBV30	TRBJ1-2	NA	AWASGTGLDGYT
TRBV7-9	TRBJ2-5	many	ASSLIWARDRGLETQY
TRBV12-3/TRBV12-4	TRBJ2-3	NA	ASSRLAGAVTDTQY
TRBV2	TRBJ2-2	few	ASSLKGGGNTGELF
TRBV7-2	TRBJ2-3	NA	ASSFRGRDSTDTQY
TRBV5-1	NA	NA	ASSGLAGDNEQF
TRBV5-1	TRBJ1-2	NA	ASSLSAIARTGAYGYT
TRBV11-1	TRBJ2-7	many	ASSQGQAYEQY
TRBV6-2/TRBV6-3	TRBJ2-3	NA	ASVFGSAADTQY
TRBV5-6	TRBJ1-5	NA	ASSLSVGNQPQH
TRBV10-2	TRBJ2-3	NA	ASSLTSTTDTQY
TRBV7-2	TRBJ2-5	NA	ASSHHPGLAGGETQY
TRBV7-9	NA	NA	ASTSSGRSYNEQF
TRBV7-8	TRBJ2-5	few	ASSTPPEAKSPQETQY
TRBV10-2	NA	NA	ASRYGQENYEQY
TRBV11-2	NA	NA	ASSPLFRDRTYEQY
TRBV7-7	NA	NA	ASSRGGGTKETQY
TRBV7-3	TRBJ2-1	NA	ASSLGGYYNEQF
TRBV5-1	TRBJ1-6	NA	AMRYSPLH
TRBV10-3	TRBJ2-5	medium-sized	AIGGQGKETQY
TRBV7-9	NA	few	ASSPMGAYNEQF
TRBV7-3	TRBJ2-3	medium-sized	ASSKTGTITDTQY
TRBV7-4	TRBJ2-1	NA	ASSIDSSYNEQF
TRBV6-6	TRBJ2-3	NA	ASSYGDRGYADTQY
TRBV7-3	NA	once	ASSLNSGDTQY
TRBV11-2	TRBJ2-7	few	ASSLGPTGSYEQY
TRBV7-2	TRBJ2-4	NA	ASSLPQGYQNQY
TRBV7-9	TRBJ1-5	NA	ASSLAETRRSNQPQH
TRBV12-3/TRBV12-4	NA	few	ASSLRHLQETQY